This T cell receptor beta chain was retrieved from a study of CD8 T cells in ankylosing spondylitis listed by TCRdb under 2017. Background for the entire study: The study profiled T cell receptor beta repertoires in healthy donors and ankylosing spondylitis patients to find disease-linked TCR variants. The full study cohort was made up of about two dozen ankylosing spondylitis patients and roughly 100 healthy donors. Peripheral blood was sampled, and synovial fluid was also collected from ankylosing spondylitis patients. Here is what the overall study found, with its caveats: Significant enrichment of the disease-linked clones was reported in matched synovial fluid samples from ankylosing spondylitis patients. Some motif variants had previously been reported in the synovial fluid and blood of reactive arthritis patients, which suggests shared mechanisms of disease initiation. A TCR beta motif of several highly homologous amino acid variants appeared characteristic of blood from ankylosing spondylitis patients. A CD8+ phenotype was shown by the disease-linked clones, which were found at relatively low frequencies in peripheral blood.

Counted from cysteine to phenylalanine, this CDR3 has 15 amino acids. Left in the record is the CDR3 DNA by itself, 45 bases read in frame from the first base. V trim: 6 bases; J trim: 2 bases; unmatched bases: 8. From the germline V gene, CDR1 is ENHRY and CDR2 is SYGVKD. This clonotype was counted at least ten times. Its binding antigen is unknown. Per-base qualities were not stored, and no clone one base away is much larger. Sequencing was carried out with an Illumina HiSeq 2500. Quantitative 5'-RACE with molecular barcodes was the method used to prepare the TCR beta libraries. The authors' analysis ran thus. A new computational method based on a probabilistic model of VDJ rearrangement was used to identify disease-linked TCR variants. TCRdb cleaned the public reads at Q25 with fastp, built clones with MiXCR and kept in-frame beta chains. Rows are unified per CDR3 protein, each entry keeping the most common DNA and genes. The authors' filters were not applied to this entry. This sample holds about 130,000 distinct CDR3 sequences; more than 6.5% were observed only once. 12% of the sample belongs to the ten largest clones.

The TCR originated in a male donor with ankylosing spondylitis or in good health (not recorded which). Material for sequencing was blood, either unsorted or a sorted T cell fraction (not recorded which). This sequence uses TRBV10-3 and TRBJ2-7, with 9 junctional bases fitting TRBD1. This receptor carries the CDR3 CAIRGTGLLTYEQYF. The DNA reads TGTGCCATCAGAGGGACAGGGCTTTTGACCTACGAGCAGTACTTC.